The source of this T cell receptor beta chain is a study of T-cell reconstitution after alpha-beta-depleted transplantation in children. Study observations and caveats: The authors attributed T-cell counts and diversity one year after transplant mostly to newly produced T cells. At around two months after transplant, the alpha-beta T cells were reportedly derived from several hundred expanded clones that came from non-depleted graft cells. After transplant, high TCRbeta diversity at day 60 in some patients arose from surviving recipient T cells and thymic progenitors.

The table lists this clonotype with many counts. The antigen is undetermined. V was clipped by 2 bases and J by 8 bases, with 14 bases between them. Germline lookup yields CDR1 LNHNV and CDR2 YYDKDF (reference sequence). This CDR3 comprises 14 residues. Unique molecular identifiers were incorporated into the prepared TCRbeta library. TCRdb re-derived calls from the PCR reads in MiXCR, one entry per CDR3 protein. The data hold approximately 300,000 distinct CDR3 sequences, with around 10% observed a single time. This clonotype originated in a male patient between 2 and 15 years old who had a stem cell transplant for chronic granulomatous disease, so the T cells may come from the graft donor. This rearrangement joins TRBV15 to TRBJ2-3; D may be TRBD1 (6 bases). The input for sequencing was peripheral blood, taken 180 days after TCRalphabeta/CD19-depleted stem cell transplant. CDR3: CATSRPLEQGTQYF. The CDR3 nucleotides read TGTGCCACCAGCAGACCCCTTGAACAGGGTACGCAGTATTTT.